The 24 T cell receptor beta chains below all came from one sample that was sequenced in a study of blood T cell repertoires in COVID-19. Profiled with immunoSEQ multiplex PCR; TCRdb holds only in-frame clones, not every one. The data show about 120,000 clones, 87% seen once. The source material was peripheral blood. Receptors originate from a woman in her forties or fifties with acute or convalescent COVID-19.

The J gene is TRBJ2-3, the V gene TRBV18; 10 positions match TRBD2. Germline V gene lookup returns CDR1 KGHSH and CDR2 LQKENI. After removal of 3 bases from V and 2 bases from J, the junction contained 8 bases not matched to a gene. The CDR3 is 17 amino acids. The CDR3 sequence is CASSPFASGGSTDTQYF. CDR3 in DNA: TGTGCCAGCTCACCGTTCGCTAGCGGGGGTTCCACAGATACGCAGTATTTT.

The rearrangement links TRBV7-9 to TRBJ1-5; no reliable D call. The germline CDR1 and CDR2 sequences are SEHNR and FQNEAQ (reference sequence). This CDR3 comprises 14 residues. V was pared by 4 bases and J by 0 bases, with 7 bases between. The CDR3 DNA reads as TGTGCCAGCAGCTCCCAACTTAGCAATCAGCCCCAGCATTTT. Protein sequence: CASSSQLSNQPQHF. The full variable domain, in which reference TRBV7-9 and TRBJ1-5 provide the parts outside the CDR3, is DTGVSQNPRHKITKRGQNVTFRCDPISEHNRLYWYRQTLGQGPEFLTYFQNEAQLEKSRLLSDRFSAERPKGSFSTLEIQRTEQGDSAMYLCASSSQLSNQPQHFGDGTRLSIL.

The chain recombines TRBV19 with TRBJ1-2; D call uncertain. Germline CDR1 is LNHDA and CDR2 is SQIVND (reference sequence). Trimming shortened V by 7 bases and J by 7 bases, and 10 bases separated the two germline ends. CDR3 size: 11 residues. DNA for the CDR3: TGTGCCAGTAATCGGGGTGTTGGCTACACCTTC. Protein: CASNRGVGYTF.

The chain combines TRBV9 with TRBJ2-2, with TRBD1 matching over 8 bases. CDR3 length: 14 amino acids. With V trimmed by 3 bases and J by 5 bases, 3 bases remained unmatched. The germline CDR1 and CDR2 sequences are SGDLS and YYNGEE. CDR3 bases: TGTGCCAGCAGCGACCGGGACAGGACCGGGGAGCTGTTTTTT. Amino acids: CASSDRDRTGELFF.

V is TRBV3-1 (or the pseudogene TRBV3-2) and J is TRBJ1-1; D unresolved. There are 15 residues in the CDR3. The ends were cut back, 3 bases at V and 7 bases at J, with 18 bases in the middle. Germline loops: CDR1 LGHDT, CDR2 YNNKEL (reference sequence). The DNA of the CDR3 is TGTGCCAGCAGCCATCGTCTGTCGAGGTTAAATGAAGCTTTCTTT. It is translated as CASSHRLSRLNEAFF.

The rearrangement joins TRBV13 to TRBJ1-4; TRBD1 agrees at 8 bases. With 6 bases clipped from V and 11 bases from J, the junction kept 8 bases outside the gene matches. Looked up from germline, CDR1 is PRHDT and CDR2 is FYEKMQ (reference sequence). The CDR3 spans 13 residues. The CDR3 DNA follows: TGTGCCAGCAGTCCTCCAGGGGGCGGGAAACTGTTTTTT. Protein product: CASSPPGGGKLFF. Combining the CDR3 with reference TRBV13 and TRBJ1-4 gives the whole variable domain AAGVIQSPRHLIKEKRETATLKCYPIPRHDTVYWYQQGPGQDPQFLISFYEKMQSDKGSIPDRFSAQQFSDYHSELNMSSLELGDSALYFCASSPPGGGKLFFGSGTQLSVL.

V usage is TRBV27 and J usage is TRBJ2-5; D is uncertain. The germline gives CDR1 MNHEY, CDR2 SMNVEV (reference sequence). V was cut by 4 bases and J by 1 base, with 4 bases left in between. The CDR3 is made up of 12 amino acids. The CDR3 DNA is TGTGCCAGCAGTTCGTCCCAAGAGACCCAGTACTTC. It yields the protein CASSSSQETQYF.

This chain joins TRBV11-2 and TRBJ1-1; TRBD1 agrees at 8 bases. Looked up from germline, CDR1 is SGHAT and CDR2 is FQNNGV. Trimming cost V 8 bases and J 1 base; bases outside gene matches: 6. The CDR3 runs 14 residues. This CDR3 reads CASGNGQGNTEAFF. DNA of the CDR3: TGTGCCAGCGGCAACGGACAGGGGAACACTGAAGCTTTCTTT.

This clone came up once. The chain combines TRBV4-1 with TRBJ2-3; 9 bases are shared with TRBD1. CDR1 is MGHRA and CDR2 is YSYEKL in the germline V gene. V was clipped by 1 base and J by 6 bases; unmatched bases: 8. The CDR3 is 16 residues long. In DNA, the CDR3 is TGCGCCAGCAGCCAAGCCCGGGACAGGGACCGGGATACGCAGTATTTT. Translating gives CASSQARDRDRDTQYF.

The rearrangement joins TRBV27 to TRBJ1-6, with D hard to call. Germline V gene data show CDR1 as MNHEY and CDR2 as SMNVEV (reference sequence). The CDR3 runs to 14 residues. Trimming removed 3 bases at V and 5 bases at J, with 8 bases between. This CDR3 reads CASSLAGDNSPLHF. In DNA form, the CDR3 reads TGTGCCAGCAGTTTGGCGGGTGATAATTCACCCCTCCACTTT.

The rearrangement links TRBV7-2 to TRBJ1-4; D perhaps matches TRBD1 (5 bases). V was cut by 3 bases and J by 8 bases, with 13 bases left in between. This CDR3 contains 14 residues. Germline V gene sequence: CDR1 SGHTA, CDR2 FQGNSA. The CDR3 nucleotides read TGTGCCAGCAGCTTCCGGGGGTTTCAGGAAAAACTGTTTTTT. This sequence encodes CASSFRGFQEKLFF.

V and J are TRBV19 and TRBJ2-7; 7 bases line up with TRBD1. This CDR3 has 15 residues. Germline trimming cut 1 base from V and 2 bases from J; bases unmatched to any gene: 5. Germline V gene sequence: CDR1 LNHDA, CDR2 SQIVND (reference sequence). CDR3 DNA sequence: TGTGCCAGTAGTATAGCTCCGGGACAGACCTACGAGCAGTACTTC. Its translation: CASSIAPGQTYEQYF.

Here the CDR3 DNA reads TGTGCCAGCAGCCCCCTAAGGTCTCTGGGCGGAAACACCATATATTTT. Translated: CASSPLRSLGGNTIYF. The chain joins TRBV3-1 (or the pseudogene TRBV3-2) to TRBJ1-3, with D unclear. This CDR3 is 16 amino acids long. Germline CDR1 LGHDT, CDR2 YNNKEL (reference sequence). The V end lost 4 bases, the J end lost 4 bases, and 17 bases lay between the germline ends.

The V gene is TRBV15, the J gene TRBJ1-3, with TRBD1 matching over 10 bases. V gave up 5 bases and J gave up 0 bases; unmatched junction bases: 4. Germline V gives CDR1 LNHNV, CDR2 YYDKDF (reference sequence). The CDR3 totals 16 residues. This CDR3 is CATSGGQGTSGNTIYF. The CDR3 nucleotides are TGTGCCACCAGCGGGGGACAGGGGACCTCTGGAAACACCATATATTTT. The whole variable domain, remainder taken from reference TRBV15 and TRBJ1-3, is DAMVIQNPRYQVTQFGKPVTLSCSQTLNHNVMYWYQQKSSQAPKLLFHYYDKDFNNEADTPDNFQSRRPNTSFCFLDIRSPGLGDTAMYLCATSGGQGTSGNTIYFGEGSWLTVV.

This chain links TRBV7-2 with TRBJ2-3, with TRBD1 as a possible D gene (5 bases). Germline V gene sequence: CDR1 SGHTA, CDR2 FQGNSA. The CDR3 is made up of 13 amino acids. The V end lost 5 bases, the J end lost 1 base, and 7 bases lay between the germline ends. The CDR3 DNA sequence: TGTGCCAGCAGCCCACAGGGCACAGATACGCAGTATTTT. Its protein is CASSPQGTDTQYF.

This clone was detected only a few times. The chain is built from TRBV19 and TRBJ2-7; the D gene is possibly TRBD2 (6 bases). Germline V gives CDR1 LNHDA, CDR2 SQIVND (reference sequence). CDR3 length: 13 amino acids. V was cut by 6 bases and J by 4 bases, with 13 bases left in between. The DNA for the CDR3 is TGTGCCAGTAGACCTCACGGGAGTTACGAGCAGTACTTC. Translated: CASRPHGSYEQYF.

The rearrangement uses TRBV27 and TRBJ1-4; 7 nucleotides align to TRBD1. Trimming at V came to 6 bases and at J to 5 bases, leaving 9 bases not matched to a gene. The germline gives CDR1 MNHEY, CDR2 SMNVEV (reference sequence). The CDR3 has 15 residues. CDR3 nucleotides: TGTGCCAGCAGACCCGGACAGGCCACCAATGAAAAACTGTTTTTT. It encodes CASRPGQATNEKLFF.

The V and J genes are TRBV10-1 and TRBJ1-3, with a weak D call TRBD1 (6 bases). There are 16 residues in the CDR3. Trimming shortened V by 7 bases and J by 1 base, and 17 bases separated the two germline ends. From germline, CDR1 is WNHNN and CDR2 SYGVQD (reference sequence). DNA of the CDR3: TGCGCCAGCAACAACCCGGGACAAACGTCTGGAAACACCATATATTTT. Its protein is CASNNPGQTSGNTIYF.

The CDR3 region has the DNA TGTGCCAGCAGTTATACCACAGGGTTGACTGAAGCTTTCTTT. This encodes CASSYTTGLTEAFF. The J gene is TRBJ1-1, the V gene TRBV6-5; tentatively, D is TRBD1 (6 bases). The CDR3 has 14 residues. Trimming removed 3 bases from V and 5 bases from J, with 13 bases in between. Germline assignment: CDR1 MNHEY and CDR2 SVGAGI.

This clone was found once. This chain links TRBV24-1 with TRBJ1-2, with D possibly TRBD1 on 6 matching bases. Trimming stripped 11 bases from V and 3 bases from J, with 12 bases between. From germline, CDR1 is KGHDR and CDR2 SFDVKD. The CDR3 contains 12 residues. CDR3 coding DNA: TGTGCCATACAGGGTGGAGACTATGGCTACACCTTC. This gives the protein CAIQGGDYGYTF.

This clone has only a few counts. V is TRBV5-1 and J is TRBJ2-5, with TRBD1 as a possible D gene (6 bases). In germline, CDR1 is SGHRS, CDR2 YFSETQ. Trimming pared 5 bases from V and 2 bases from J, leaving 13 bases between. CDR3 length: 14 amino acids. Here the CDR3 reads CASRTGSGQETQYF. DNA for the CDR3: TGCGCCAGCAGGACAGGCTCGGGGCAAGAGACCCAGTACTTC.

The chain carries TRBV6-5 and TRBJ1-2; 7 nucleotides line up with TRBD1. There are 14 residues in the CDR3. Germline CDR1 is MNHEY and CDR2 is SVGAGI. Unmatched junction bases numbered 13, after V lost 7 bases and J lost 8 bases. CDR3 loop: CASKNRGPTGGYTF. In nucleotides, the CDR3 is TGTGCCAGCAAAAACAGGGGCCCTACTGGAGGCTACACCTTC.

The gene calls are TRBV4-3 and TRBJ1-6; D not resolved. The V gene's germline CDR1 is LGHNA and CDR2 YSLEER. Trimming stripped 1 base from V and 6 bases from J, with 10 bases between. The CDR3 is 15 residues long. The CDR3 sequence is CASSQVADGNSPLHF. As DNA, the CDR3 is TGCGCCAGCAGCCAAGTCGCAGATGGTAATTCACCCCTCCACTTT.

The rearrangement links TRBV18 to TRBJ2-6; D gene unclear. CDR1 and CDR2 (germline): KGHSH, LQKENI. V gave up 3 bases and J gave up 0 bases, with 9 bases separating them. This CDR3 has 16 amino acids. CDR3 sequence (DNA): TGTGCCAGCTCACCTCGGAGCACCTCTGGGGCCAACGTCCTGACTTTC. This translates into CASSPRSTSGANVLTF.